Listed below are T cell receptor beta chains from one sample, sequenced in a study of T cell responses to AZD1222 COVID-19 vaccine. Repertoires were generated with immunoSEQ multiplex PCR, while TCRdb's copy carries only in-frame clones and drops some. Of under 150,000 clones in the sample, 80% to 95% were seen once. The sequencing here drew on peripheral blood, taken on day 0 of AZD1222 vaccination. These receptors all come from an adult in good health. The CDR3 runs from the conserved cysteine through the conserved F or W. The D gene is left open where the match is weak. Only part of the rows carry a size: once, few, many, or a class if the clone is expanded.

D gene,J gene,clone size,V gene,CDR3 protein
TRBD1,TRBJ2-7,.,TRBV10-3,CATTFDRGEQYF
.,TRBJ2-7,.,TRBV5-4,CASSLGSSTYEQYF
.,TRBJ1-4,.,TRBV19,CASSISAATNEKLFF
.,TRBJ2-7,.,TRBV5-6,CASSLELVGEQYF
TRBD2,TRBJ2-3,.,TRBV4-1,CASSQRGQAGGTTDTQYF
.,TRBJ2-2,.,TRBV7-8,CASSFLASTGELFF
.,TRBJ1-2,.,TRBV18,CASSPGKGIDYGYTF
.,TRBJ1-1,once,TRBV19,CASSSMNTEAFF
.,TRBJ2-7,few,TRBV6-5,CASSYGGTPREQYF
.,TRBJ2-1,.,TRBV7-8,CASSLITAGREQFF
.,TRBJ2-2,few,TRBV7-2,CASSFWNPGELFF
.,TRBJ1-1,.,TRBV20-1,CSASWPNPF
.,TRBJ1-1,.,TRBV28,CASSPPGLPMGTEAFF
TRBD1,TRBJ1-2,.,TRBV24-1,CATTPPGQHYGYTF
.,TRBJ1-6,few,TRBV14,CASSILVQPNSPLHF
TRBD1,TRBJ2-7,once,TRBV19,CASSATGGSYEQYF
.,TRBJ1-2,.,TRBV3-1/TRBV3-2,CASSQGGLVEGDYGYTF
.,TRBJ1-1,.,TRBV5-4,CASSSGGTIPDVGAFF
.,TRBJ2-6,.,TRBV6-2/TRBV6-3,CASSSRASGANVLTF
TRBD1,TRBJ2-7,.,TRBV11-2,CASSVTGTGGEQYF
TRBD1,TRBJ2-5,once,TRBV10-3,CAISESGQGMQETQYF
.,TRBJ2-1,.,TRBV28,CASQLGRGNDEQFF
.,TRBJ2-1,.,TRBV2,CASRAVGRGQYNEQFF
.,TRBJ2-7,.,TRBV11-2,CASSSGVGRTYEQYF
TRBD1,TRBJ2-2,.,TRBV7-9,CASSALDRAGELFF
.,TRBJ1-3,.,TRBV18,CASSTSQGYSGNTIYF
.,TRBJ1-1,.,TRBV19,CASWDVGMNTEAFF
TRBD1,TRBJ2-7,.,TRBV5-1,CASSQQGLGPYEQYF